This TCR beta chain was obtained from a study of cytomegalovirus exposure and HLA in healthy donors. The PCR was carried out with 60 Vbeta primers and 13 Jbeta primers. Clones were read by immunoSEQ multiplex PCR, and TCRdb kept only the in-frame ones, dropping some. Seen here are roughly 180,000 clones, roughly 77% observed once, and the top ten hold approximately 2.1%. This TCR came from a young woman in good health and CMV-seronegative. Sequencing was carried out using PBMCs.

CDR3 in amino acids: CSVDRGGGTNTEAFF. The DNA for the CDR3 is TGCAGCGTTGATCGGGGGGGAGGCACCAACACTGAAGCTTTCTTT. This rearrangement joins TRBV29-1 to TRBJ1-1; D is possibly TRBD1 (5 bases). This CDR3 has 15 amino acids. V lost 3 bases and J 2 bases, leaving 16 bases between the germline ends. Germline CDR1 reads SQVTM; CDR2 reads ANQGSEA. Supplemented by reference TRBV29-1 and TRBJ1-1, the full variable domain reads SAVISQKPSRDICQRGTSLTIQCQVDSQVTMMFWYRQQPGQSLTLIATANQGSEATYESGFVIDKFPISRPNLTFSTLTVSNMSPEDSSIYLCSVDRGGGTNTEAFFGQGTRLTVV.